The TCR beta chain under discussion was sequenced for a study of T cell repertoires in cytomegalovirus infection (dated by TCRdb to the late 2010s). Looking at the study overall: Donor HLA type was relevant to the analysis, because carriage of CMV infection together with the matching HLA type was indicated by public TCR beta signatures. The full study reports these points: In both this cohort and an independent approximately 350-donor cohort, the cumulative frequency of public TCR beta family members distinguished carriers of CMV infection plus the relevant HLA type. In the ex vivo response, HLA-C-restricted CMV-specific TCR beta clonotypes were dominant, and in two of eight donors the single most frequent clonotype came from this HLA-C-restricted group.

With respect to this clonotype: The clone's antigen remains unknown. Per-nucleotide qualities are absent, and no much larger clonotype sits a single base away.

TCRdb lists the instrument as Illumina HiSeq 1500. TCRdb itself trimmed the public reads at Q25 with fastp, ran MiXCR and retained productive beta chains. Entries that share a CDR3 protein sequence are merged under the most common genes and DNA. The sample table contains 150,000 to 200,000 distinct CDR3 sequences; only one count was recorded for about 21% of them. The ten biggest clones cover less than 3.5% of the sample. Between the V and J ends, shortened by 6 bases and 0 bases respectively, the junction contains 5 bases. From its cysteine to its phenylalanine, the CDR3 spans 12 amino acids. CDR3 DNA only is kept here, 36 bases in frame from base 1. From the germline V gene (reference sequence), CDR1 is LNHDA and CDR2 is SQIVND.

This receptor was taken from a human donor in good health (CMV status not recorded). Some clones in this sample may be carry-over from other donors' samples. The chain employs TRBV19 and TRBJ1-2; the D gene cannot be named for sure. The specimen was PBMCs. The CDR3 region has the sequence CASSRSNYGYTF. The DNA reads TGTGCCAGTAGCAGGTCTAACTATGGCTACACCTTC. The full variable domain, with segments outside the CDR3 supplied by the reference TRBV19 and TRBJ1-2 proteins, appears as DGGITQSPKYLFRKEGQNVTLSCEQNLNHDAMYWYRQDPGQGLRLIYYSQIVNDFQKGDIAEGYSVSREKKESFPLTVTSAQKNPTAFYLCASSRSNYGYTFGSGTRLTVV.